These T cell receptor beta chains were read from a single sample in a study of blood T cell repertoires in COVID-19. Repertoires were generated with immunoSEQ multiplex PCR, while TCRdb's copy carries only in-frame clones and drops some. The sample has fewer than 700,000 clones, 85% to 90% seen once. Sequences were obtained from peripheral blood. The source is a woman aged 45-65 years with COVID-19, enrolled during active disease. Each CDR3 is given with its conserved first and last residue. D genes are given only for firm matches. Expanded clones are given a class, and other clones once, few, many or no size at all.

>-|TRBV29-1|TRBJ2-1|few|14
TGCAGCGTGTCCGGGACTTCGACCTACAATGAGCAGTTCTTC
CSVSGTSTYNEQFF
>TRBD1|TRBV6-5|TRBJ2-7|-|14
TGTGCCAGCGTGATGACAGGGCAGACCTACGAGCAGTACTTC
CASVMTGQTYEQYF
>TRBD1|TRBV5-5|TRBJ2-4|-|14
TGTGCCAGCAGCCCTCAGACAGGGGTAGACATTCAGTACTTC
CASSPQTGVDIQYF
>-|TRBV7-2|TRBJ1-1|-|16
TGTGCCAGCAGCTTCCTTCTCGGGACAACTAACACTGAAGCTTTCTTT
CASSFLLGTTNTEAFF
>-|TRBV18|TRBJ2-3|-|14
TGTGCCAGCTCACCGGAGAGCCCCCAAGATACGCAGTATTTT
CASSPESPQDTQYF
>TRBD2|TRBV6-2/TRBV6-3|TRBJ2-3|-|16
TGTGCCAGCAGTCGATTAGCGGGGGCGACGAGAGATACGCAGTATTTT
CASSRLAGATRDTQYF
>-|TRBV11-3|TRBJ2-3|-|14
TGTGCCAGCAGCTTACCAGGGTCCGGAGATACGCAGTATTTT
CASSLPGSGDTQYF
>TRBD1|TRBV5-4|TRBJ1-2|-|12
TGTGCATGGACAGGGGGCGCAGGTGGCTACACCTTC
CAWTGGAGGYTF
>TRBD1|TRBV7-8|TRBJ2-7|-|14
TGTGCCAGCAGCGGGGGACAGGGGGCGTACGAGCAGTACTTC
CASSGGQGAYEQYF
>-|TRBV2|TRBJ1-2|-|14
TGTGCCAGCAGTGATCTCGCAGGGCTCTATGGCTACACCTTC
CASSDLAGLYGYTF
>-|TRBV2|TRBJ2-2|-|14
TGTGCCAGCAGAGCGGTGGCGAACACCGGGGAGCTGTTTTTT
CASRAVANTGELFF
>TRBD2|TRBV2|TRBJ2-1|-|16
TGTGCCAGCAGTGACCGACTAGCGGGGGCCCGCAATGAGCAGTTCTTC
CASSDRLAGARNEQFF
>TRBD1|TRBV2|TRBJ1-1|-|12
TGTGCCAGCATCGGGACAGCCGGGAGAGCTTTCTTT
CASIGTAGRAFF
>TRBD2|TRBV7-9|TRBJ2-1|-|15
TGTGCCAGCAGCCAAGCGGGGCCTCGCTACAATGAGCAGTTCTTC
CASSQAGPRYNEQFF
>TRBD2|TRBV11-1|TRBJ2-1|-|14
TGTGCCAGCAGCTTAGGCGGGGGGGCGGGTGAGCAGTTCTTC
CASSLGGGAGEQFF
>-|TRBV30|TRBJ1-2|once|12
TGTGCCTGGAGTGTAGGACAAGGTGGCTACACCTTC
CAWSVGQGGYTF
>TRBD1|TRBV4-1|TRBJ2-3|-|15
TGCGCCAGCAGCCCGGGACAGGGGGAGACAGATACGCAGTATTTT
CASSPGQGETDTQYF
>-|TRBV2|TRBJ1-2|-|14
TGTGCCAGCAGTCCCGACGACAGTGCCTATGGCTACACCTTC
CASSPDDSAYGYTF
>TRBD1|TRBV4-1|TRBJ1-2|few|15
TGCGCCAGCAGCCACCCCCCCAAAGGGGGCATGGGCTACACCTTC
CASSHPPKGGMGYTF
>-|TRBV15|TRBJ1-2|once|13
TGTGCCACCAGCAGAGATCCAATCTATGGCTACACCTTC
CATSRDPIYGYTF
>-|TRBV5-4|TRBJ1-1|-|15
TGTGCCAGCACCCTCTCAGGGGCCGAGAACACTGAAGCTTTCTTT
CASTLSGAENTEAFF
>-|TRBV19|TRBJ1-1|-|15
TGTGCCAGTAGTATAGATGGGCAGGTTCCCACTGAAGCTTTCTTT
CASSIDGQVPTEAFF
>-|TRBV2|TRBJ1-5|few|13
TGTGCCAGCAGTCTTCAGGGAACCCAGCCCCAGCATTTT
CASSLQGTQPQHF
>-|TRBV6-1|TRBJ1-1|-|13
TGTGCCAGCAGTGATCTTATGAACACTGAAGCTTTCTTT
CASSDLMNTEAFF
>TRBD1|TRBV9|TRBJ1-3|-|16
TGTGCCAGCAGCGTCGGGACAGGGGGCCGTGGAAACACCATATATTTT
CASSVGTGGRGNTIYF
>TRBD2|TRBV9|TRBJ2-3|-|16
TGTGCCAGCAGCTCACGAATAGCGGGGATGACAGATACGCAGTATTTT
CASSSRIAGMTDTQYF
>TRBD1|TRBV24-1|TRBJ1-1|-|14
TGTGCCACCAGTCTCGGACAGGGGGACACTGAAGCTTTCTTT
CATSLGQGDTEAFF
>TRBD1|TRBV6-6|TRBJ1-5|-|13
TGTGCCAGCAGTTACTCAACAGGGGACGCCCAGCATTTT
CASSYSTGDAQHF
>-|TRBV5-1|TRBJ2-5|-|15
TGCGCCAGCAGCTCCTCCGGGAGACAACAAGAGACCCAGTACTTC
CASSSSGRQQETQYF
>-|TRBV7-2|TRBJ2-2|-|13
TGTGCCAGCTCCTCGCCAGGCACCGGGGAGCTGTTTTTT
CASSSPGTGELFF
>TRBD2|TRBV5-6|TRBJ2-2|once|17
TGTGCCAGCACCCCCCGGGGGCTAGCGGGGGGAGCCGGGGAGCTGTTTTTT
CASTPRGLAGGAGELFF
>TRBD1|TRBV29-1|TRBJ2-2|-|14
TGCAGCGTGGCGGACAGGGAATACACCGGGGAGCTGTTTTTT
CSVADREYTGELFF
>TRBD1|TRBV30|TRBJ2-2|-|16
TGTGCCTGGATTGGGGCACGGGACAGGTTAATGGGGGAGCTGTTTTTT
CAWIGARDRLMGELFF
>-|TRBV29-1|TRBJ1-2|-|13
TGCAGTATAGGGGCGCAGGGGATTAGGGGCTACACCTTC
CSIGAQGIRGYTF
>TRBD1|TRBV28|TRBJ2-7|-|14
TGTGCCAGCACCCTAGGACAGGGGGTACGCGAGCAGTACTTC
CASTLGQGVREQYF
>-|TRBV19|TRBJ1-5|-|13
TGTGCCAGTAGTGAAGGGGGTCGTCAGCCCCAGCATTTT
CASSEGGRQPQHF
>TRBD1|TRBV9|TRBJ2-7|-|14
TGTGCCAGCGCTCCGGGACAGGGCTCCTACGAGCAGTACTTC
CASAPGQGSYEQYF
>TRBD1|TRBV19|TRBJ2-3|-|16
TGTGCCAGTAGTACCCCCCGGGACAGGGAAGGGGATACGCAGTATTTT
CASSTPRDREGDTQYF
>-|TRBV11-2|TRBJ2-7|-|12
TGTGCCAGCAGCTATAGGGGGTACGAGCAGTACTTC
CASSYRGYEQYF
>-|TRBV13|TRBJ1-5|-|14
TGTGCCAGCAGCTTTATGGGCGCCCCACAGCCCCAGCATTTT
CASSFMGAPQPQHF
>-|TRBV5-1|TRBJ1-1|-|14
TGCGCCAGCAAAGAGGTTGCGGTATACACTGAAGCTTTCTTT
CASKEVAVYTEAFF
>-|TRBV14|TRBJ2-7|-|17
TGTGCCAGCAGCCAAATGGATGCAGGGTTTGAGATGCACGAGCAGTACTTC
CASSQMDAGFEMHEQYF
>-|TRBV4-1|TRBJ1-1|once|15
TGCGCCAGCAGCCAAGTCGGAGGTGGGATCCTTGAAGCTTTCTTT
CASSQVGGGILEAFF
>-|TRBV29-1|TRBJ1-1|-|14
TGCAGCGCTATTACCTACGCGGAGGACACTGAAGCTTTCTTT
CSAITYAEDTEAFF
>TRBD1|TRBV30|TRBJ1-4|-|15
TGTGCCTCCCAGGCGGGACAGGGACTTAATGAAAAACTGTTTTTT
CASQAGQGLNEKLFF
>TRBD2|TRBV6-5|TRBJ2-1|-|14
TGTGCCAGCAATCGAGCGGGGGTCGACAATGAGCAGTTCTTC
CASNRAGVDNEQFF